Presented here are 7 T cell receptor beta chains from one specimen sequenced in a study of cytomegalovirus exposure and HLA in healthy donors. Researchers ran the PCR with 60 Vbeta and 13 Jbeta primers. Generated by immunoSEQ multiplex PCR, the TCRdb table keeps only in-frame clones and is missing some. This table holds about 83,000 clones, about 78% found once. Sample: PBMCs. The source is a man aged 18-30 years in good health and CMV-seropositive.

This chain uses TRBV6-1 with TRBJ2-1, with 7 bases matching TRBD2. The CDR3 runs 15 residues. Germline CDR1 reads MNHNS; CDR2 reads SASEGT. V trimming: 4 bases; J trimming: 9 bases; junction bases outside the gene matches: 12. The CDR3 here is CASSGAGGRVIEQFF. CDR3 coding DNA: TGTGCCAGCAGTGGAGCTGGCGGGAGAGTGATTGAGCAGTTCTTC.

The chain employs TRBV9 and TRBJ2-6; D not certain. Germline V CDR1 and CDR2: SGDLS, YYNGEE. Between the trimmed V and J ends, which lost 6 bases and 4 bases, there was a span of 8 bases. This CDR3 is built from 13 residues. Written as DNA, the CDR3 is TGTGCCAGCACCTATCCCGGGGCCAACGTCCTGACTTTC. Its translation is CASTYPGANVLTF. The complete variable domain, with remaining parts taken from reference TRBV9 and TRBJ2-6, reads DSGVTQTPKHLITATGQRVTLRCSPRSGDLSVYWYQQSLDQGLQFLIQYYNGEERAKGNILERFSAQQFPDLHSELNLSSLELGDSALYFCASTYPGANVLTFGAGSRLTVL.

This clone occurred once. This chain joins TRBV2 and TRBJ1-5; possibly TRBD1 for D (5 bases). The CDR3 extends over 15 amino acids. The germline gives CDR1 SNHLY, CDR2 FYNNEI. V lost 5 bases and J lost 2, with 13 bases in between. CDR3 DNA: TGTGCCAGCAGTCTTATTTCGGGGGGCAATCAGCCCCAGCATTTT. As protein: CASSLISGGNQPQHF.

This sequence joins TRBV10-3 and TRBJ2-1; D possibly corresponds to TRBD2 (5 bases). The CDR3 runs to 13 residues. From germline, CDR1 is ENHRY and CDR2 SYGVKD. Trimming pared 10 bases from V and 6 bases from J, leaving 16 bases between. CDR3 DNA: TGTGCCACCAGAACGGGGAGCAGCAATGAGCAGTTCTTC. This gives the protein CATRTGSSNEQFF.

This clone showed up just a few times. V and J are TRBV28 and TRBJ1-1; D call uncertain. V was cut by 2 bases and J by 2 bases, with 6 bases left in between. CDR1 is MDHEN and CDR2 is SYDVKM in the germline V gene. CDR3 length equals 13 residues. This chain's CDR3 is CASSLPLNTEAFF. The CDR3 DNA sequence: TGTGCCAGCAGTTTACCCCTTAACACTGAAGCTTTCTTT.

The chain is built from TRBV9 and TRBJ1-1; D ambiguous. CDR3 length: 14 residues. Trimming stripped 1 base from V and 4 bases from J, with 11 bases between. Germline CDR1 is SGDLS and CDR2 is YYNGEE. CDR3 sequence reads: CASSVLERSTEAFF. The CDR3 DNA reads TGTGCCAGCAGCGTACTTGAAAGGAGCACTGAAGCTTTCTTT.

The CDR3 region is CASSSGGAWNGYTF. The DNA for the CDR3 is TGTGCCAGCAGTAGCGGGGGCGCCTGGAATGGCTACACCTTC. The chain has TRBV25-1 and TRBJ1-2, with D possibly matching TRBD1 (6 bases). The CDR3 totals 14 residues. The germline CDR1 and CDR2 sequences are MGHDK and SYGVNS. Trimming shortened V by 5 bases and J by 6 bases, and 16 bases separated the two germline ends.